Below, 5 T cell receptor beta chains from the same sample are listed, as sequenced in a study of T-cell reconstitution after alpha-beta-depleted transplantation in children. Unique molecular identifiers were used to barcode this TCRbeta library. TCRdb used MiXCR to reprocess the PCR reads, holding one entry per CDR3 protein. The sample includes some 400,000 distinct CDR3 sequences, about a fifth of them seen just once. The sequencing used PBMCs from the stem cell graft donor, collected from the stem cell graft. These receptors all come from a human donor who donated a stem cell graft to a child with acute myeloid leukemia.

This clonotype appeared many times. The chain's CDR3 is CASSSQAGDEQFF. In DNA, the CDR3 is TGTGCCAGCAGCTCCCAAGCGGGAGATGAGCAGTTCTTC. The V and J genes are TRBV7-2 and TRBJ2-1, with 8 bases aligning to TRBD2. Losses at the gene ends were 4 bases for V and 8 bases for J; bases not matched to a gene: 4. This CDR3 comprises 13 residues. Germline V gene lookup returns CDR1 SGHTA and CDR2 FQGNSA.

This clonotype occurred many times. V usage is TRBV29-1 and J usage is TRBJ2-1; 7 positions agree with TRBD2. This CDR3 contains 16 residues. Germline-derived CDR1 and CDR2 are SQVTM and ANQGSEA. Trimming cost V 2 bases and J 6 bases; bases outside gene matches: 13. Here the CDR3 reads CSVERHGGSGGNEQFF. CDR3 sequence (DNA): TGCAGCGTTGAACGTCACGGCGGGAGCGGTGGCAATGAGCAGTTCTTC.

This clonotype was found many times. V gene TRBV20-1 combines with J gene TRBJ2-2; 8 bases align to TRBD2. CDR1 and CDR2 (germline): DFQATT, SNEGSKA (reference sequence). The J segment lost 5 bases and the V segment lost 2 bases, leaving 10 bases of the junction unmatched. The CDR3 sequence is 16 residues long. In nucleotides, the CDR3 is TGCAGTGCTAGACACCCGCGGGAGGTCTGGACCGGGGAGCTGTTTTTT. It yields the protein CSARHPREVWTGELFF.

The rearrangement uses TRBV20-1 and TRBJ2-1; 8 bases are a match to TRBD2. Germline loops: CDR1 DFQATT, CDR2 SNEGSKA (reference sequence). This CDR3 is 15 amino acids long. The V gene end was trimmed by 6 bases and the J gene end by 7 bases; junction bases not matched to a gene: 14. CDR3 nucleotides: TGCAGTGCCGTTCCCCCCGGACTAGCATCGAATGAGCAGTTCTTC. Translated, it gives CSAVPPGLASNEQFF.

This rearrangement joins TRBV20-1 to TRBJ1-1, with D unclear. This CDR3 is 13 amino acids long. Germline V gene data show CDR1 as DFQATT and CDR2 as SNEGSKA (reference sequence). The V end was cut by 5 bases, the J end by 1 base, with 11 bases between. The CDR3 DNA reads as TGCAGTGCTCTACCGACACAGAACACTGAAGCTTTCTTT. It encodes CSALPTQNTEAFF.